The TCR beta chain described here comes from a study of T cell responses to AZD1222 COVID-19 vaccine. The CDR3 has 13 residues. Trimming stripped 6 bases from V and 0 bases from J, with 8 bases between. The V gene's germline CDR1 is MNHEY and CDR2 SMNVEV (reference sequence). Worth noting for this clone: Its antigen remains unknown.

Assay: immunoSEQ multiplex PCR; the TCRdb copy retains only in-frame clones and omits some. The table records about 150,000 clones, roughly 87% of them present only once. Study outcomes and limitations: Vaccine-associated CD4 TCRs spanned spike, dominant at 160-218 and 743-854.

This clonotype originated in an adult in good health. Sequences were derived from peripheral blood, sampled on day 0 of AZD1222 vaccination. The V and J genes are TRBV27 and TRBJ1-1; no firm D call. CDR3 coding DNA: TGTGCCAGCAGATCCGGACTGAACACTGAAGCTTTCTTT. Protein: CASRSGLNTEAFF.